This TCR beta chain was identified in a study of blood T cell repertoires in COVID-19. Turning to the study itself: From the United States, Italy and Spain came samples of acute and convalescent COVID-19.

Participant-reported clinical history was the basis for cohort assignment. Original analysis: Nucleated cell counts were estimated from reference gene primer amplification. Data came from immunoSEQ multiplex PCR; TCRdb stores just in-frame clones and leaves some out. For V, J and clone size, that table is used; D and trimming come from the DNA. The sample lists 350,000 to 400,000 clones; about 90% were seen once. The sequenced material came from PBMCs or T cells enriched from blood (not recorded which). The origin of this receptor is a woman in her twenties or thirties who had recovered from COVID-19.

The chain's CDR3 is CASSSPPDSNTEAFF. CDR3 bases: TGTGCCAGCAGCTCACCTCCGGACAGCAACACTGAAGCTTTCTTT. V and J are TRBV11-3 and TRBJ1-1; TRBD1 is a possible D gene (6 bases). CDR3 length equals 15 residues. Germline V CDR1 and CDR2: SGHNT, YENEEA. The V gene lost 4 bases and the J gene lost 2 bases, with 14 bases spanning the gap.